Below are 14 T cell receptor beta chains sequenced from a single sample in a study of T cell changes during pregnancy in multiple sclerosis. Only in-frame clones appear in the TCRdb table, and some are missing; sequencing was by immunoSEQ multiplex PCR. Altogether about 70,000 clones are present, more than 85% being singletons, with the ten largest covering roughly 2%. Specimen: peripheral blood, collected in the first trimester of pregnancy. These receptors came from a female donor with multiple sclerosis, enrolled in a pregnancy study.

The CDR3 loop is CASSEFPFTANTEAFF. CDR3 nucleotides: TGTGCCAGCAGTGAATTCCCTTTTACAGCTAACACTGAAGCTTTCTTT. The rearrangement links TRBV2 to TRBJ1-1, with unresolved D. V shed 2 bases and J shed 2 bases, with 15 bases lying between them. The CDR3 runs 16 residues. Germline lookup yields CDR1 SNHLY and CDR2 FYNNEI.

This clone was seen a few times. DNA of the CDR3: TGTGCCAGCAGCGCCCGACAAACCTCGAACACTGAAGCTTTCTTT. It translates to CASSARQTSNTEAFF. The chain couples TRBV28 to TRBJ1-1, with D uncertain. The CDR3 length is 15 residues. The germline V gene encodes CDR1 MDHEN and CDR2 SYDVKM. V lost 6 bases and J 1 base, leaving 15 bases between the germline ends.

This chain uses TRBV28 with TRBJ2-2; possible D gene TRBD2, 5 bases. Deletions cut 2 bases from V and 1 base from J, with 17 bases between. This CDR3 has 18 amino acids. CDR1 is MDHEN and CDR2 is SYDVKM in the germline V gene. The CDR3 loop reads CASSLDRRASRNTGELFF. The CDR3 nucleotides read TGTGCCAGCAGTTTAGACCGTCGGGCTAGCAGGAACACCGGGGAGCTGTTTTTT.

This rearrangement joins TRBV5-1 to TRBJ2-3; TRBD2 matches at 7 bases. This CDR3 spans 16 amino acids. The V gene's germline CDR1 is SGHRS and CDR2 YFSETQ. Trimming took 2 bases from V and 1 from J; bases not matched to a gene: 7. Written as DNA, the CDR3 is TGCGCCAGCAGCTTCGGGGGAGGGAGGGGCACAGATACGCAGTATTTT. Translating it yields CASSFGGGRGTDTQYF.

The chain combines TRBV2 with TRBJ1-2; D is ambiguous. Germline loops: CDR1 SNHLY, CDR2 FYNNEI. CDR3 size: 12 residues. Trimming stripped 3 bases from V and 4 bases from J, with 6 bases between. DNA of the CDR3: TGTGCCAGCAGTGACCCAGGCTATGGCTACACCTTC. Its protein product is CASSDPGYGYTF.

The J gene is TRBJ1-4, the V gene TRBV4-1; 7 nucleotides match TRBD1. The CDR3 covers 16 residues. With 4 bases clipped from V and 7 bases from J, the junction kept 12 bases outside the gene matches. Germline V gene data show CDR1 as MGHRA and CDR2 as YSYEKL. CDR3 loop: CASSREGGAGAEKLFF. The CDR3 nucleotides read TGCGCCAGCAGCCGAGAAGGGGGCGCCGGGGCTGAAAAACTGTTTTTT.

V gene TRBV9 combines with J gene TRBJ1-1; TRBD1 is a possible D gene (5 bases). Germline V gene lookup returns CDR1 SGDLS and CDR2 YYNGEE. This CDR3 has 14 residues. Trimming stripped 0 bases from V and 2 bases from J, with 8 bases between. The CDR3 region is CASSVARVNTEAFF. The CDR3 bases are TGTGCCAGCAGCGTAGCCAGGGTCAACACTGAAGCTTTCTTT.

The chain is built from TRBV18 and TRBJ1-1; no firm D call. This CDR3 region has 14 residues. CDR1 KGHSH and CDR2 LQKENI come from the germline V gene. Between the trimmed V and J ends, which lost 5 bases and 1 base, there was a span of 11 bases. CDR3 sequence: CASSYIQTNTEAFF. CDR3 bases: TGTGCCAGCTCATACATACAGACGAACACTGAAGCTTTCTTT.

The chain is built from TRBV10-3 and TRBJ2-7; a possible D gene is TRBD2 (6 bases). Deletions cut 2 bases from V and 0 bases from J, with 14 bases between. The germline V gene has CDR1 ENHRY and CDR2 SYGVKD. The CDR3 is made up of 16 amino acids. CDR3 loop: CAISEVLATSSYEQYF. The DNA for the CDR3 is TGTGCCATCAGTGAGGTGCTAGCGACCAGCTCCTACGAGCAGTACTTC.

The chain combines TRBV5-6 with TRBJ1-6; D perhaps matches TRBD1 (5 bases). The V gene lost 0 bases and the J gene lost 0 bases, with 13 bases spanning the gap. The CDR3 runs 18 residues. From germline, CDR1 is SGHDT and CDR2 YYEEEE. DNA for the CDR3: TGTGCCAGCAGCTTGGCTTTGACGGGGGACTCCTATAATTCACCCCTCCACTTT. Translation gives CASSLALTGDSYNSPLHF.

The chain carries TRBV6-1 and TRBJ1-5; unclear D gene. Germline V CDR1 and CDR2: MNHNS, SASEGT. CDR3 size: 13 residues. Trimming took 3 bases from V and 7 from J, leaving 10 bases between them. CDR3 region: CASSDGSSQPQHF. DNA for the CDR3: TGTGCCAGCAGTGATGGGAGTTCCCAGCCCCAGCATTTT.

This clone was seen just once. The V call is TRBV5-1, the J call TRBJ2-5, with 8 bases lining up with TRBD2. With the DNA end fitting TRBJ2-7 better, the J assignment may be wrong. The CDR3 is 15 residues long. Germline lookup yields CDR1 SGHRS and CDR2 YFSETQ. The CDR3 reads CASSLGVAGTYEQYF. CDR3 nucleotides: TGCGCCAGCAGCTTGGGGGTAGCGGGGACCTACGAGCAGTACTTC.

The chain couples TRBV19 to TRBJ2-5, with 9 bases lining up with TRBD2. CDR1 and CDR2 (germline): LNHDA, SQIVND (reference sequence). The V segment lost 4 bases and the J segment 4 bases; nucleotides outside the gene matches: 7. This CDR3 region has 15 residues. CDR3 DNA sequence: TGTGCCAGTAGTAAATTGCGGGGGGGCCGAGAGACCCAGTACTTC. Protein product: CASSKLRGGRETQYF.

The V gene is TRBV5-1, the J gene TRBJ2-7; possibly TRBD1 for D (5 bases). CDR1 SGHRS and CDR2 YFSETQ come from the germline V gene. This CDR3 has 12 residues. V shed 4 bases and J shed 1 base, with 6 bases lying between them. Here the CDR3 reads CASSDSSYEQYF. Here the CDR3 DNA reads TGCGCCAGCAGCGACAGTTCCTACGAGCAGTACTTC. The full variable domain, its missing parts supplied by reference TRBV5-1 and TRBJ2-7, is KAGVTQTPRYLIKTRGQQVTLSCSPISGHRSVSWYQQTPGQGLQFLFEYFSETQRNKGNFPGRFSGRQFSNSRSEMNVSTLELGDSALYLCASSDSSYEQYFGPGTRLTVT.